This T cell receptor beta chain was profiled in a study of T cells after posttransplantation cyclophosphamide. Study results and caveats: After PTCy, TRB diversity resembled that of CNI/methotrexate controls.

The CDR3 length is 20 residues. From germline, CDR1 is SGHVS and CDR2 FQNEAQ. Between the trimmed V and J ends, which lost 1 base and 2 bases, there was a span of 26 bases. The table lists this clone with many counts. What it recognizes is unknown. TCRdb keeps only in-frame clones here, not all; method: immunoSEQ multiplex PCR. This sample carries over 35,000 clones and no singletons, and around 2.5% goes to the top ten. The chain uses TRBV7-8 and TRBJ1-2; D gene uncertain. The sequence came from a man aged 45-65 years in good health, CMV-negative, and a related stem cell transplant donor. Specimen: PBMCs. Here the CDR3 DNA reads TGTGCCAGCAGCTTAGGCCAGTCCGTTTGGGAAGAGGGTTTAAACTATGGCTACACCTTC. Its translation is CASSLGQSVWEEGLNYGYTF.